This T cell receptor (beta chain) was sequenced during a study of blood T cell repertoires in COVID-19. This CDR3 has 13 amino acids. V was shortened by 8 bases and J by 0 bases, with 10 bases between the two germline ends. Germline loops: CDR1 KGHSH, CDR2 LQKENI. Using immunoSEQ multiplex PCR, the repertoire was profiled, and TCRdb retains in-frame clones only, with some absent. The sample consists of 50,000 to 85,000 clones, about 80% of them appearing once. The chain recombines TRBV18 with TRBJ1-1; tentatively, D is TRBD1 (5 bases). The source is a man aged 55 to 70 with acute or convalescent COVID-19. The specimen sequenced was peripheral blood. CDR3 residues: CASRPTVNTEAFF. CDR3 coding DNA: TGTGCCAGCCGACCGACAGTGAACACTGAAGCTTTCTTT.